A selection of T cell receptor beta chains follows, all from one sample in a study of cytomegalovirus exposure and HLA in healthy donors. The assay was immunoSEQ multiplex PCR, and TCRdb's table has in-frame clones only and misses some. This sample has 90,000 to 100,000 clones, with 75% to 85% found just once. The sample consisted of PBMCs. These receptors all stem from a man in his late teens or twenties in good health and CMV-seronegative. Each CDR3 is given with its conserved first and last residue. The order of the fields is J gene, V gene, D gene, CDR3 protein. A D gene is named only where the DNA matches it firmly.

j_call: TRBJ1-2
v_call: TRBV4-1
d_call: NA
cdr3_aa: CASSQDPGQFYGYTF

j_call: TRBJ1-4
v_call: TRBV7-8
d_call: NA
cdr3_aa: CASSLARGQPEKLFF

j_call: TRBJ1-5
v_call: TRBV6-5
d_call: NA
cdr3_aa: CAISYGPNQPQHF

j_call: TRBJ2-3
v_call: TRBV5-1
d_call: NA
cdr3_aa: CASSLEGRGNTDTQYF

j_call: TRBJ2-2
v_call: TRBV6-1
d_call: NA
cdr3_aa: CASTGQGGTGELFF

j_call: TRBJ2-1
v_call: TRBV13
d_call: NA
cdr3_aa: CASSAAYNEQFF

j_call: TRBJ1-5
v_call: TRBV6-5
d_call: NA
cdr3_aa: CASSYSTPVDQPQHF

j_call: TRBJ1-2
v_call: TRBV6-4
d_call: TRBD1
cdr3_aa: CASLRGLSGYTF

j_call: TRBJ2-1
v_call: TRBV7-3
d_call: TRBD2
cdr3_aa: CASSLSAGGLREQFF

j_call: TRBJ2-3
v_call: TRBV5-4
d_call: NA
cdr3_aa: CASSQDILSDTQYF

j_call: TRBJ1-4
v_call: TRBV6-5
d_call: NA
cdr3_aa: CASRYQGEKLFF

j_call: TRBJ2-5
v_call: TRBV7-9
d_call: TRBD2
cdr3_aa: CASSSRAGVETQYF

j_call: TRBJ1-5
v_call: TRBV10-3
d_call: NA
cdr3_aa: CATLDSDKKTQHF

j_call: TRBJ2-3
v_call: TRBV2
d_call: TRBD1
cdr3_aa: CASRKGDSRTDTQYF

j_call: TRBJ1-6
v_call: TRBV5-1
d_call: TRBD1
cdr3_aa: CASSLRTGGNSPLHF

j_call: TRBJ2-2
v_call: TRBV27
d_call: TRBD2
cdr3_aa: CASSLGASGETGELFF

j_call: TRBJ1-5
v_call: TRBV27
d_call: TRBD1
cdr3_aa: CASSFPGTGDFIAGQPQHF

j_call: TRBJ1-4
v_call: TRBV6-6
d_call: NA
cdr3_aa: CASRSGGAGEKLFF

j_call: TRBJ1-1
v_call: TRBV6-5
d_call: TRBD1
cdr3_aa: CASNRQGGTEAFF

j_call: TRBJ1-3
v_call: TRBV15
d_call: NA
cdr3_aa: CATSAGTVSSGNTIYF

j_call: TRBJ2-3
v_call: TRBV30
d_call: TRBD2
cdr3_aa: CAWSSGLAYSTDTQYF

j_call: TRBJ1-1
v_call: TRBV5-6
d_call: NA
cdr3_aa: CASSREDWRTEAFF

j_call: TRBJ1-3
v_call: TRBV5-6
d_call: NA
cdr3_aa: CASSLTGSSSGNTIYF

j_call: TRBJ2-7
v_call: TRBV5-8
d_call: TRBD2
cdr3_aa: CASSGGTSGVPYEQYF

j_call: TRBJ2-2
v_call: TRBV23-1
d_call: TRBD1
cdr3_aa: CASSLPGQGFTGELFF

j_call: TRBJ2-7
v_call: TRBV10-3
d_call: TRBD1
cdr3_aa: CAIRRGLRNYEQYF

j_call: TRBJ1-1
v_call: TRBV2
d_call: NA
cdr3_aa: CAGGLRREDTEAFF

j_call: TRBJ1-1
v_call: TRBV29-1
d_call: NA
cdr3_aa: CSGAGLTNTEAFF

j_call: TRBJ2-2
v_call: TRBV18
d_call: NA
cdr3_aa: CASSPGLTGTGELFF

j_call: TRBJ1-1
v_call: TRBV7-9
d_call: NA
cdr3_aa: CSSSFITADTEAFF

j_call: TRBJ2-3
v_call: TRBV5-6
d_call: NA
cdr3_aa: CASSWGGQATDTQYF

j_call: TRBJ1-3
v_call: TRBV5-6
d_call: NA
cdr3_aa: CASSSGVENTIYF

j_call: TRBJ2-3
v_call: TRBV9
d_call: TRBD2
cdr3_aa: CASSAGGGGRTDTQYF

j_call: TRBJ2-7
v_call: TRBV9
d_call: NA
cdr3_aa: CASSAPPRGGEQYF

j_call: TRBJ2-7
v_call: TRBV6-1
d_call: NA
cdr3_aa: CAVYRSNYEQYF

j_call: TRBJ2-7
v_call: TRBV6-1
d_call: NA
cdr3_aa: CASSPGSSYEQYF

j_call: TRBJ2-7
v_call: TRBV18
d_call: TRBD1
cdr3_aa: CASSPEVTGGAYEQYF

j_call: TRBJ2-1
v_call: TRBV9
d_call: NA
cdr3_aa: CASSSYSGVEQFF

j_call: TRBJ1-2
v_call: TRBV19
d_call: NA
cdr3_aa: CASSIGEQRGSIGGYTF

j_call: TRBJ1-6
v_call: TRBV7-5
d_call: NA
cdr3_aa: CARSPTTSGNSPLHF

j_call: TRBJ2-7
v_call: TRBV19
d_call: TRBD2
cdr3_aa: CASRGPRGVSYEQYF

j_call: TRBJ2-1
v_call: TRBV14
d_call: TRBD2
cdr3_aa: CASSLWASGENEQFF

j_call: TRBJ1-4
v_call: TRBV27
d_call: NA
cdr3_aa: CASSLRAGVNEKLFF

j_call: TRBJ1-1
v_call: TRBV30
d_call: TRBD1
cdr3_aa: CAWRGTGGTEAFF

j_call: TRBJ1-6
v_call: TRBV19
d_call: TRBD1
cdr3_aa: CASSTRDSYNSPLHF

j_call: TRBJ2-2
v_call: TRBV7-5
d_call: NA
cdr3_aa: CARSLVSSGVKGGELFF

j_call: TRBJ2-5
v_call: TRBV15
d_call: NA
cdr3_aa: CATSTRAGQFFETQYF

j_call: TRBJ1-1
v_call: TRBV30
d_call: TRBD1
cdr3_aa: CAWGTGLTEAFF

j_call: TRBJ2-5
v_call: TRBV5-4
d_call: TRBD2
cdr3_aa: CASSFVLFGLAGGSSVQYF

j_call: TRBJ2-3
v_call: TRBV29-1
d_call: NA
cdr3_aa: CSIRVADTQYF

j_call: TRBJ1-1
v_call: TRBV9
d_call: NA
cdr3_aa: CASSVGGGTLNTEAFF

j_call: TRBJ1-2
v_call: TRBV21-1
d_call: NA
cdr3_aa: CASSKAGTSGWGHDYGYTF